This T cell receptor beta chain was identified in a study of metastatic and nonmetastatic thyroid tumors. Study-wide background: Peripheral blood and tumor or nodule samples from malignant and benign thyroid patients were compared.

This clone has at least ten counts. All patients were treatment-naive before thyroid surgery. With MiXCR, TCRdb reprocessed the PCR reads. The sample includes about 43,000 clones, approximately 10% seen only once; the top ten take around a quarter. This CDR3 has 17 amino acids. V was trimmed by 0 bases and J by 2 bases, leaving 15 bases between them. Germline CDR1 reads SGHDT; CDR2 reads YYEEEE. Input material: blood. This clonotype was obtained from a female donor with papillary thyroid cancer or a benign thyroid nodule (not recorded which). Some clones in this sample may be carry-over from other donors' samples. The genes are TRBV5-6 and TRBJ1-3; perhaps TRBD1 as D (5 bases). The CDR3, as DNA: TGTGCCAGCAGCTTGGCAGCGGGGGGTCCAACTGGAAACACCATATATTTT. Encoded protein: CASSLAAGGPTGNTIYF.